The next 9 T cell receptor beta chains were all read from a single sample in a study of CD8+ T cells in alopecia areata. After isolation, RNA underwent reverse transcription to generate cDNA as the sequencing template. Clones were read by immunoSEQ multiplex PCR, and TCRdb kept only the in-frame ones, dropping some. This sample carries thousands of clones, none of them present only once. Time point described: mouse skin 3 weeks after grafting. The material was skin, obtained at week 3. The receptors originated from a C3H/HeJ mouse with alopecia areata. The strain's MHC haplotype is H2-k.

This clone was observed many times. The genes are named according to mouse. The CDR3 end lies 4 residues beyond the end of the read and is filled in from the germline J gene. The V call is TRBV17, the J call TRBJ2-2, with 7 bases aligning to TRBD1. V gave up 1 base and J gave up 5 bases; unmatched junction bases: 1. CDR1 is MNHDT, CDR2 YYDKIL, per germline. The CDR3 contains 14 residues. The DNA read from the CDR3 is TGTGCTAGCAGTAGAGGGGGACAGACCGGG. This codes for CASSRGGQTG. The CDR3 reads in full as CASSRGGQTGQLYF. Filled out from reference TRBV17 and TRBJ2-2, the complete variable domain reads DTTVKQNPRYKLARVGKPVNLICSQTMNHDTMYWYQKKPNQAPKLLLFYYDKILNREADTFEKFQSSRPNNSFCSLYIGSAGLEYSAMYLCASSRGGQTGQLYFGEGSKLTVL.

In this sample, this clone turned up many times. Any gene name here is a mouse gene name. With the read ending 4 residues before the CDR3 end, the germline J gene is used to fill in that end. The J gene is TRBJ2-5, the V gene TRBV13-3; possible D gene TRBD2, 6 bases. The germline V and J ends were trimmed by 4 bases and 0 bases, with 9 bases remaining between them. This CDR3 comprises 14 residues. Germline loops: CDR1 NNHDY, CDR2 SYVADS. The CDR3 here is CASSRDFNQDTQYF. The part of the CDR3 DNA that was read is TGTGCCAGCAGTAGGGACTTTAACCAAGAC.

By its share, this clone is medium-sized. Genes here carry mouse names. The read ends 4 residues shy of where the CDR3 ends; the end is completed using the germline J gene. The V call is TRBV13-3, the J call TRBJ2-7; 7 bases are a match to TRBD1. Germline values: CDR1 NNHDY, CDR2 SYVADS. V was clipped by 0 bases and J by 0 bases; unmatched bases: 6. The CDR3 contains 16 residues. This chain's CDR3 is CASSDEGRGSSYEQYF. The DNA read from the CDR3 is TGTGCCAGCAGTGATGAGGGCAGGGGGAGCTCCTAT.

This clone was seen ten or more times. Any gene name here is a mouse gene name. The DNA ends 4 residues before the CDR3 does, and the rest of the CDR3 is filled in from the germline J gene. The V gene is TRBV13-2, the J gene TRBJ2-1; TRBD2 matches at 9 bases. With 0 bases clipped from V and 4 bases from J, the junction kept 5 bases outside the gene matches. The CDR3 is made up of 16 amino acids. From germline, CDR1 is NNHNN and CDR2 SYGAGS (reference sequence). The DNA read from the CDR3 is TGTGCCAGCGGTGATGCTCCTGGGGGGGGTTATGCT. Amino acids: CASGDAPGGGYA. The full CDR3 protein reads CASGDAPGGGYAEQFF.

As concerns this clone: Germline and genes here are mouse. The read falls 4 residues short of the CDR3 end, and the missing part is taken from the germline J gene. The chain couples TRBV29 to TRBJ2-5, with TRBD1 identical over 8 bases. This CDR3 spans 13 amino acids. CDR1 is MSHET and CDR2 is SYDVDS in the germline V gene. The CDR3 DNA, read in part, is TGTGCTAGCACCCCGACAGGGGAAGAC. Translating it yields CASTPTGED. The entire CDR3 reads CASTPTGEDTQYF.

A note on this clone: These gene names are mouse names. Sequencing ends 4 residues short of the CDR3 end; the germline J gene provides the rest. V gene TRBV13-1 combines with J gene TRBJ2-1; the D is unclear. Germline V gives CDR1 NSHNY, CDR2 SYGAGN. CDR3 length equals 13 residues. CDR3 sequence: CASSDKGGAEQFF. The sequenced CDR3 bases are TGTGCCAGCAGTGATAAGGGTGGAGCT.

For this clone: Gene labels here are mouse ones. The read gets to within 4 residues of the CDR3 end, and the germline J gene fills in the rest. The chain has TRBV5 and TRBJ2-4; TRBD2 matches at 9 bases. The CDR3 has 16 residues. Trimming at V came to 2 bases and at J to 0 bases, leaving 3 bases not matched to a gene. The V gene's germline CDR1 is LGHNA and CDR2 YNLKQL (reference sequence). The CDR3 sequence is CASSQLGGSSQNTLYF. The sequenced CDR3 bases are TGTGCCAGCAGCCAACTGGGGGGGTCTAGTCAAAAC.

This clone has a handful of counts. The listed genes are named as in mouse. Partial CDR3 DNA: TGTGCCAGCAGCCCGGGACTGGGGGTTAGTGCAGAA. It translates to CASSPGLGVSAE. The whole CDR3 sequence is CASSPGLGVSAETLYF. The chain links TRBV5 to TRBJ2-3; 11 bases are a match to TRBD2. The CDR3 is cut off 4 residues early in the read; its end comes from the germline J gene. Germline-derived CDR1 and CDR2 are LGHNA and YNLKQL (reference sequence). This CDR3 has 16 residues. V shed 4 bases and J 0 bases; nucleotides not matched to a gene: 3.

This clone is medium-sized in the sample. Mouse names are used for the genes. Read coverage stops 4 residues before the CDR3 terminus; the germline J gene supplies the remainder. The sample holds other DNA sequences that translate to the same CDR3. V and J are TRBV19 and TRBJ1-2; 7 bases are a match to TRBD1. Trimming at V came to 4 bases and at J to 0 bases, leaving 3 bases not matched to a gene. This CDR3 spans 14 amino acids. The germline V gene encodes CDR1 FNHDT and CDR2 SITEND (reference sequence). Incomplete CDR3 DNA: TGTGCCAGCAGTCGGGACAGATCAAACTCC. Protein sequence: CASSRDRSNS. The full CDR3 sequence reads CASSRDRSNSDYTF.